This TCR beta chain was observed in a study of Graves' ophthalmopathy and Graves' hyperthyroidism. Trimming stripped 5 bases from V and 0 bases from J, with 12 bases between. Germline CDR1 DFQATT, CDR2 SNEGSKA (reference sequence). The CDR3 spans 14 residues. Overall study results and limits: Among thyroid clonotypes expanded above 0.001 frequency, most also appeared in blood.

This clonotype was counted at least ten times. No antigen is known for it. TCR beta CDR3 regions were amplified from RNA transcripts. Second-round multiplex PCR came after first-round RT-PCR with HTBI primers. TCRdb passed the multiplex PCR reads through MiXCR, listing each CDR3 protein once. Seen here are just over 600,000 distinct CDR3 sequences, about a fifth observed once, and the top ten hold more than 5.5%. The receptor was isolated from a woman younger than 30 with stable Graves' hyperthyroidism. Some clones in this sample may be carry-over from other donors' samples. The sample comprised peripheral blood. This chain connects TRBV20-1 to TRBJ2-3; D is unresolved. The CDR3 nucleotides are TGCAGTGCTTCTTTGACGAGCAGCACAGATACGCAGTATTTT. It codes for CSASLTSSTDTQYF.